Each of the 8 T cell receptor beta chains below was sequenced from the same sample in a study of blood T cell repertoires in COVID-19. Clones were read by immunoSEQ multiplex PCR, and TCRdb kept only the in-frame ones, dropping some. This table has under 250,000 clones, roughly 84% appearing once. The sequenced sample was peripheral blood. These TCRs come from a man aged 50 or older with active or convalescent COVID-19.

This sequence joins TRBV18 and TRBJ1-4; D is uncertain. Trimming cost V 6 bases and J 7 bases, with 12 bases left between them. The CDR3 totals 13 residues. Germline CDR1 and CDR2: KGHSH and LQKENI. The CDR3 bases are TGTGCCAGCTCCTATTCAAGTCTTGAAAAACTGTTTTTT. This encodes CASSYSSLEKLFF.

The V call is TRBV5-1, the J call TRBJ1-4, with 9 bases matching TRBD1. The ends lost 4 bases at V and 4 bases at J; junction bases unmatched: 5. CDR1 and CDR2 from the germline V gene are SGHRS and YFSETQ. CDR3 length equals 15 residues. The CDR3 spells CASSVGQGINEKLFF. DNA for the CDR3: TGCGCCAGCAGCGTAGGACAGGGGATTAATGAAAAACTGTTTTTT.

The chain is built from TRBV4-2 and TRBJ2-7, with D unclear. This CDR3 spans 13 amino acids. The germline gives CDR1 LGHNA, CDR2 YNFKEQ. V lost 4 bases and J lost 0, with 7 bases in between. CDR3 loop: CASSLQISYEQYF. In DNA, the CDR3 is TGTGCCAGCAGCCTACAGATCTCCTACGAGCAGTACTTC.

The gene calls are TRBV5-4 and TRBJ2-1, with 13 bases that match TRBD2. With 5 bases clipped from V and 5 bases from J, the junction kept 4 bases outside the gene matches. CDR1 and CDR2 from the germline V gene are SGHNT and YYREEE (reference sequence). This CDR3 is built from 15 residues. The CDR3 nucleotides read TGTGCCAGCAGTCCCGGACTAGCGGGGGACAATGAGCAGTTCTTC. Its protein product is CASSPGLAGDNEQFF. Variable domain in full (rest from reference TRBV5-4 and TRBJ2-1): ETGVTQSPTHLIKTRGQQVTLRCSSQSGHNTVSWYQQALGQGPQFIFQYYREEENGRGNFPPRFSGLQFPNYSSELNVNALELDDSALYLCASSPGLAGDNEQFFGPGTRLTVL.

In this sample, this clone turned up many times. The genes are TRBV6-5 and TRBJ2-3; 7 bases line up with TRBD1. V was pared by 5 bases and J by 6 bases, with 8 bases of the junction left unmatched. CDR3 length: 14 amino acids. Germline-derived CDR1 and CDR2 are MNHEY and SVGAGI. The CDR3 sequence: CASSRRTGGDTQYF. In DNA, the CDR3 is TGTGCCAGCAGTCGACGGACAGGAGGTGATACGCAGTATTTT.

The V gene is TRBV19, the J gene TRBJ1-5, with 12 bases fitting TRBD1. The CDR3 runs 16 residues. CDR1 and CDR2 from the germline V gene are LNHDA and SQIVND (reference sequence). V gave up 5 bases and J gave up 7 bases; unmatched junction bases: 9. The CDR3 bases are TGTGCCAGTAGTTACCGGGACAGGGGGCCGGGACAGCCCCAGCATTTT. Its translation: CASSYRDRGPGQPQHF.

The rearrangement joins TRBV7-2 to TRBJ1-5; D gene ambiguous. Per the germline V gene, CDR1 is SGHTA and CDR2 is FQGNSA. The CDR3 covers 15 residues. V lost 1 base to trimming and J lost 7 bases, with 14 bases between them. CDR3 protein: CASSLESGMDQPQHF. The CDR3 nucleotides are TGTGCCAGCAGCTTAGAATCGGGGATGGACCAGCCCCAGCATTTT.

J is TRBJ2-5 and V is TRBV7-2; TRBD1 aligns across 10 bases. Germline V gives CDR1 SGHTA, CDR2 FQGNSA. The CDR3 runs 18 residues. After removal of 2 bases from V and 4 bases from J, the junction contained 13 bases not matched to a gene. CDR3 in amino acids: CASSLHHPGQGFPETQYF. The CDR3 DNA sequence: TGTGCCAGCAGCTTACATCACCCGGGACAGGGGTTCCCAGAGACCCAGTACTTC.